This T cell receptor beta chain was identified in a study of shared clonotypes between healthy human individuals. The repertoire was sequenced with immunoSEQ multiplex PCR; TCRdb's copy has only in-frame clones and lacks some. The data hold fewer than 600,000 clones, with approximately 79% observed a single time. This CDR3 has 15 residues. The V segment lost 2 bases and the J segment 4 bases; nucleotides outside the gene matches: 1. The germline V gene has CDR1 WNHNN and CDR2 SYGVQD (reference sequence). The TCR originated in a woman aged 40 to 49 in good health. Some clones in this sample may be carry-over from other donors' samples. Sequencing used PBMCs. This chain uses TRBV10-1 with TRBJ2-5; TRBD2 agrees at 13 bases. The CDR3 is CASSEGLAGVETQYF. The CDR3 coding sequence is TGCGCCAGCAGTGAGGGACTAGCGGGAGTAGAGACCCAGTACTTC.